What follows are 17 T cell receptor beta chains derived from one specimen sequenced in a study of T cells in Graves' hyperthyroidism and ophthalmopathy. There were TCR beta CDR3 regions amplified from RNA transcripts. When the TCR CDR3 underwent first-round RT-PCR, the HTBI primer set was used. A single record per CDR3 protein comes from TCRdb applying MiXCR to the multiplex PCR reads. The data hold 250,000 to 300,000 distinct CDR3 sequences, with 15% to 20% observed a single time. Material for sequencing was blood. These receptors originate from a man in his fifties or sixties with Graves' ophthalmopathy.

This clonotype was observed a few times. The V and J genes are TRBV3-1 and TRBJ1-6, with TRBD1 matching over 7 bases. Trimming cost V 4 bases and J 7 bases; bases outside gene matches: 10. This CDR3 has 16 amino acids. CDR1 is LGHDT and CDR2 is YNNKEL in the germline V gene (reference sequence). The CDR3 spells CASSPAWAGGNSPLHF. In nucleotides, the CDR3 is TGTGCCAGCAGCCCAGCGTGGGCAGGGGGGAATTCACCCCTCCACTTT. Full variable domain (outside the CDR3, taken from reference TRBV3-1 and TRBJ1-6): DTAVSQTPKYLVTQMGNDKSIKCEQNLGHDTMYWYKQDSKKFLKIMFSYNNKELIINETVPNRFSPKSPDKAHLNLHINSLELGDSAVYFCASSPAWAGGNSPLHFGNGTRLTVT.

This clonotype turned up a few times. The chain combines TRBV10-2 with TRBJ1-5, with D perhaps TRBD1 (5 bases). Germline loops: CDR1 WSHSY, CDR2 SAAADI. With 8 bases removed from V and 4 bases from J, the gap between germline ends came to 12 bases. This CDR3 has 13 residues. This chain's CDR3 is CASGGSLNQPQHF. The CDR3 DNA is TGCGCCAGCGGGGGGAGTCTTAATCAGCCCCAGCATTTT.

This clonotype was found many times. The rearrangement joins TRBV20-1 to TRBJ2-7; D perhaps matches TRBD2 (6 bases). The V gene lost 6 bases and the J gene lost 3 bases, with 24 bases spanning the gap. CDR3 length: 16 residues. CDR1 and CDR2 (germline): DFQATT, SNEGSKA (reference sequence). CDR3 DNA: TGCAGTGCCCCGAGATACGAGTCAGCGGGTTACTACGAGCAGTACTTC. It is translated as CSAPRYESAGYYEQYF.

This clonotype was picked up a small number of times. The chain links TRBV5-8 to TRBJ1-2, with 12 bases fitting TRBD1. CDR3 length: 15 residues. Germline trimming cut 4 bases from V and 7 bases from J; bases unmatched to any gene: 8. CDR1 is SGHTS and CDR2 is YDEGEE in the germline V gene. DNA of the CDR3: TGTGCCAGCAGCCCGGGACAGGGGGCGTCTGGTGGCTACACCTTC. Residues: CASSPGQGASGGYTF.

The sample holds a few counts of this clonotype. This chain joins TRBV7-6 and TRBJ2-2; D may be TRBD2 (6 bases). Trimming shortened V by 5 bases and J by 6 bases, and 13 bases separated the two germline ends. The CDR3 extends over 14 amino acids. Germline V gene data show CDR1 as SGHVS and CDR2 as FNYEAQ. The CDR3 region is CASSPRERAGELFF. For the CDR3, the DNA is TGTGCCAGCAGCCCCCGGGAGAGGGCCGGGGAGCTGTTTTTT.

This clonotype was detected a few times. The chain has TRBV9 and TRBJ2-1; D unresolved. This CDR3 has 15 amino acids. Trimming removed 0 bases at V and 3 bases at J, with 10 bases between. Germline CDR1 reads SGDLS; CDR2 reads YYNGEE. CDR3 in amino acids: CASSVEGRNYNEQFF. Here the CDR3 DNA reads TGTGCCAGCAGCGTAGAAGGACGGAACTACAATGAGCAGTTCTTC. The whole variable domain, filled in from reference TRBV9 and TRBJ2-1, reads DSGVTQTPKHLITATGQRVTLRCSPRSGDLSVYWYQQSLDQGLQFLIQYYNGEERAKGNILERFSAQQFPDLHSELNLSSLELGDSALYFCASSVEGRNYNEQFFGPGTRLTVL.

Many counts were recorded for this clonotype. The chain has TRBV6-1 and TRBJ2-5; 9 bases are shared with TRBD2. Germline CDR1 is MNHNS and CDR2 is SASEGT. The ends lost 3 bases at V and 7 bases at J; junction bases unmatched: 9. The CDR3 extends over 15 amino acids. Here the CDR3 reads CASSEGSGSRGTQYF. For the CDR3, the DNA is TGTGCCAGCAGTGAGGGTAGCGGGAGCCGAGGGACCCAGTACTTC.

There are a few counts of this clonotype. Here the CDR3 reads CASSSTGSSSYEQYF. The CDR3 nucleotides are TGTGCCAGCAGCTCAACAGGGAGTTCGTCCTACGAGCAGTACTTC. The genes are TRBV11-2 and TRBJ2-7; D perhaps matches TRBD1 (6 bases). CDR1 and CDR2 from the germline V gene are SGHAT and FQNNGV. This CDR3 is built from 15 residues. V lost 4 bases and J lost 1, with 14 bases in between.

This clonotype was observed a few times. The CDR3 spells CASSLGGGLDGYTF. The CDR3, as DNA: TGTGCCAGCAGTTTGGGAGGGGGTCTTGATGGCTACACCTTC. The V gene is TRBV28, the J gene TRBJ1-2, with D perhaps matching TRBD1 (6 bases). There are 14 residues in the CDR3. Trimming removed 3 bases from V and 6 bases from J, with 14 bases in between. Germline CDR1 is MDHEN and CDR2 is SYDVKM.

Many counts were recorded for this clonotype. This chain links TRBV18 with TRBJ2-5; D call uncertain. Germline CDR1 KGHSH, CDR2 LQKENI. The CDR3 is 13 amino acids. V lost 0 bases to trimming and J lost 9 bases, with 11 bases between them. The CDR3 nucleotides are TGTGCCAGCTCACCACCGAGCAGCGAGGCCCAGTACTTC. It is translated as CASSPPSSEAQYF.

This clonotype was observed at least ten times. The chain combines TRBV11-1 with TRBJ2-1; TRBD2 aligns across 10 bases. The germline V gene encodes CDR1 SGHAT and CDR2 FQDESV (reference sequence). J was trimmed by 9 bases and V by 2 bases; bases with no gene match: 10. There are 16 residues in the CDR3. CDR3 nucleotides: TGTGCCAGCAGCTTAATTCGAGCGGGAGGGCCGGGTGAGCAGTTCTTC. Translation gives CASSLIRAGGPGEQFF.

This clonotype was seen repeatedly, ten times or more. Written as DNA, the CDR3 is TGCAGTGCTAGAGATCCCAGGGGTTACGAAGCTTTCTTT. This encodes CSARDPRGYEAFF. The chain has TRBV20-1 and TRBJ1-1; D possibly corresponds to TRBD1 (6 bases). The V and J ends lost 0 bases and 8 bases respectively, with 13 bases between them. Germline CDR1 reads DFQATT; CDR2 reads SNEGSKA (reference sequence). The CDR3 covers 13 residues.

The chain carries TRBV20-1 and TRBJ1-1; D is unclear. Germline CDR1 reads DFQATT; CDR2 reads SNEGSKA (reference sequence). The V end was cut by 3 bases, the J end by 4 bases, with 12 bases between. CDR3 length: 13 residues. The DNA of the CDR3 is TGCAGTGCTAGGGGGAGGGTTGGCACTGAAGCTTTCTTT. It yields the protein CSARGRVGTEAFF.

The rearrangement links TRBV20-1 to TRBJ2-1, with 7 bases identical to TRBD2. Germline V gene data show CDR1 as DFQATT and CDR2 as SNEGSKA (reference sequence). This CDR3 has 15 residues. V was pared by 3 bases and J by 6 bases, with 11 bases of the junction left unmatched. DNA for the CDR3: TGCAGTGCTAGTCCCGGACTAGGTGTCGGCAATGAGCAGTTCTTC. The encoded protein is CSASPGLGVGNEQFF.

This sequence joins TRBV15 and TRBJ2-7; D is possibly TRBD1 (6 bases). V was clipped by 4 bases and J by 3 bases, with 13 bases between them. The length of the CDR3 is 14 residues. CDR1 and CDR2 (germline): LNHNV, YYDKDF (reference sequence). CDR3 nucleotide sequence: TGTGCCACCAGCACCACAGACAGGAACTACGAGCAGTACTTC. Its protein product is CATSTTDRNYEQYF.

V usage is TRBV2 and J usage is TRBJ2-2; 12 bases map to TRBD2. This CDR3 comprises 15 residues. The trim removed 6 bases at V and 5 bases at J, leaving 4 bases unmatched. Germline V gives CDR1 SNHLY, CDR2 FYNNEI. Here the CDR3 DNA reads TGTGCCAGCAGAAGACTAGCGGGAGTTACCGGGGAGCTGTTTTTT. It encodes CASRRLAGVTGELFF. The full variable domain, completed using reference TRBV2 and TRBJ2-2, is EPEVTQTPSHQVTQMGQEVILRCVPISNHLYFYWYRQILGQKVEFLVSFYNNEISEKSEIFDDQFSVERPDGSNFTLKIRSTKLEDSAMYFCASRRLAGVTGELFFGEGSRLTVL.

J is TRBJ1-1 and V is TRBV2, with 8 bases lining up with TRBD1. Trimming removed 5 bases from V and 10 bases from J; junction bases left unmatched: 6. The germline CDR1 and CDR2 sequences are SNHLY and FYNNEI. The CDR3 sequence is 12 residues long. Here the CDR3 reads CASSFWDRRAFF. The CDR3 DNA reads TGTGCCAGCAGTTTTTGGGACAGGCGAGCTTTCTTT. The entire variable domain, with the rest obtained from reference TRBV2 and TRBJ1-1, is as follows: EPEVTQTPSHQVTQMGQEVILRCVPISNHLYFYWYRQILGQKVEFLVSFYNNEISEKSEIFDDQFSVERPDGSNFTLKIRSTKLEDSAMYFCASSFWDRRAFFGQGTRLTVV.